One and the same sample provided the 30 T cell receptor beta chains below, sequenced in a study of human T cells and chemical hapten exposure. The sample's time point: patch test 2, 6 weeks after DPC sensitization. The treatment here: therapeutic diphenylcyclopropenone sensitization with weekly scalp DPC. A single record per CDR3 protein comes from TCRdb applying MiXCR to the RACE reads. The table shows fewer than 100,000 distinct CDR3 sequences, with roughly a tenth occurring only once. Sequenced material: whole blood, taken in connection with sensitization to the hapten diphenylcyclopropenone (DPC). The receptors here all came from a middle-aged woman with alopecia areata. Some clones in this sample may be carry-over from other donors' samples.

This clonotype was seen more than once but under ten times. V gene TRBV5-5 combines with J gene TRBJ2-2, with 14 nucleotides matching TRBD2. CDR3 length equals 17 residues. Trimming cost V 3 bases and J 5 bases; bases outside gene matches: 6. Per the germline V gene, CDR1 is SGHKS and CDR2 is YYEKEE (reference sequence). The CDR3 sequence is CASSWGLAGVDTGELFF. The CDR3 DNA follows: TGTGCCAGCAGCTGGGGACTAGCGGGAGTGGATACCGGGGAGCTGTTTTTT.

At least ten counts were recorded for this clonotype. The CDR3 bases are TGTGCCAGCAGCCAAGATTTCGCTAGCGGGACCCGACAGTTCTTC. Translation gives CASSQDFASGTRQFF. V and J are TRBV14 and TRBJ2-1; 9 nucleotides agree with TRBD2. V gave up 0 bases and J gave up 13 bases; unmatched junction bases: 10. Germline loops: CDR1 SGHDN, CDR2 FVKESK. There are 15 residues in the CDR3. The full variable domain, completed using reference TRBV14 and TRBJ2-1, is EAGVTQFPSHSVIEKGQTVTLRCDPISGHDNLYWYRRVMGKEIKFLLHFVKESKQDESGMPNNRFLAERTGGTYSTLKVQPAELEDSGVYFCASSQDFASGTRQFFGPGTRLTVL.

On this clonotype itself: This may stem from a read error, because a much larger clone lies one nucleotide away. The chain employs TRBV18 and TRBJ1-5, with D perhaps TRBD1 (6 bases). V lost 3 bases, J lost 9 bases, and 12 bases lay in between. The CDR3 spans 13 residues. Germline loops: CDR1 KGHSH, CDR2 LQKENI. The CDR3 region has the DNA TGTGCCAGCTCACCGACAGGCGCGGGGCCCCAGCATTTT. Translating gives CASSPTGAGPQHF.

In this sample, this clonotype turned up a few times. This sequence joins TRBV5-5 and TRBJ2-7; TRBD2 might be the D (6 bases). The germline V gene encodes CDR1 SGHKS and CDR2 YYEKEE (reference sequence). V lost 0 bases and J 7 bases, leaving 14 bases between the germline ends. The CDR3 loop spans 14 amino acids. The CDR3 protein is CASSLAGGIQEQYF. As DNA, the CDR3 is TGTGCCAGCAGCTTGGCCGGCGGGATTCAAGAGCAGTACTTC.

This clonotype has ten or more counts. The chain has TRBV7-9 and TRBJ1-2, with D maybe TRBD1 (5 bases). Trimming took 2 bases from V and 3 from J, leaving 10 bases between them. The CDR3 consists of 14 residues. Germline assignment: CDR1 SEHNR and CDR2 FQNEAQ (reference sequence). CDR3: CASSLSRVDYGYTF. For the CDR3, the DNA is TGTGCCAGCAGCTTAAGCAGGGTCGACTATGGCTACACCTTC.

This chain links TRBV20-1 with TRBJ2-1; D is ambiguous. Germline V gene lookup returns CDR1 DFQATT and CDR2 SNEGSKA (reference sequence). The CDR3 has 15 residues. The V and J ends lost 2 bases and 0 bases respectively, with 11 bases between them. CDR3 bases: TGCAGTGCTAGACTATACCAAACCTCCTACAATGAGCAGTTCTTC. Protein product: CSARLYQTSYNEQFF.

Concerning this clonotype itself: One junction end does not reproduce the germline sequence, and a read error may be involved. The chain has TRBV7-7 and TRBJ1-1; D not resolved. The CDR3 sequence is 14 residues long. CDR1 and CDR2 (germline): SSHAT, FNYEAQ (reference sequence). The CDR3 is CASSFARGNTEAFF. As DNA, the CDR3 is TGTGCTAGCAGCTTCGCGCGGGGAAACACTGAAGCTTTCTTT.

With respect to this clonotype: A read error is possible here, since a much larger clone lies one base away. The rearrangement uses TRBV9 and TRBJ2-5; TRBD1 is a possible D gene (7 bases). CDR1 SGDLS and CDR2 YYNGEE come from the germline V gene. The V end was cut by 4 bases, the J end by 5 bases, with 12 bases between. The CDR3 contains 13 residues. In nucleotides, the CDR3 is TGTGCCAGCAGCCAGACAGGGAGGGAGACCCAGTACTTC. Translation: CASSQTGRETQYF.

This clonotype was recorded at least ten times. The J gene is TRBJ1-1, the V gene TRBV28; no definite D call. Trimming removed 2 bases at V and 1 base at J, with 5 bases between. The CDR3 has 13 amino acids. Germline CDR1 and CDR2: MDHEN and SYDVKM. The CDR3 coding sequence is TGTGCCAGCAGTTTAGTAGCGAACACTGAAGCTTTCTTT. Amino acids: CASSLVANTEAFF.

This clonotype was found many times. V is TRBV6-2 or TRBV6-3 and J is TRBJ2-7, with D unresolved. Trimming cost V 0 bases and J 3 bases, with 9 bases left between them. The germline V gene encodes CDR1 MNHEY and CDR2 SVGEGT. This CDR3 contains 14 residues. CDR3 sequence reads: CASSYSAGYYEQYF. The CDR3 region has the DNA TGTGCCAGCAGTTACTCCGCAGGATACTACGAGCAGTACTTC.

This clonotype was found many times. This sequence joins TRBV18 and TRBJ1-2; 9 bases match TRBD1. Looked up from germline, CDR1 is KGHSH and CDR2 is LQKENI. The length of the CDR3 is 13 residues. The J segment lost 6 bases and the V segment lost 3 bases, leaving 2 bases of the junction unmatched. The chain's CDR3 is CASSPTGGDGYTF. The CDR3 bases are TGTGCCAGCTCACCGACAGGGGGGGATGGCTACACCTTC.

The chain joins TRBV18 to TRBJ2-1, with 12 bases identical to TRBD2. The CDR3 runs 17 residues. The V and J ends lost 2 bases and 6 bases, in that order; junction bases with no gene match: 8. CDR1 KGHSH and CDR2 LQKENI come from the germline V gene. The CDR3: CASSPRGAGLAGNEQFF. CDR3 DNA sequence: TGTGCCAGCTCACCAAGGGGCGCGGGACTAGCGGGCAATGAGCAGTTCTTC.

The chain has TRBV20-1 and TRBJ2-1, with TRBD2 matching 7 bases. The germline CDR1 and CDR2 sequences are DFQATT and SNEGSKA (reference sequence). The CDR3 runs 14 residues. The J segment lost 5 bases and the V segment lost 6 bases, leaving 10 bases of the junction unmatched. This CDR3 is CSARLAAGHNEQFF. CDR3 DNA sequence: TGCAGTGCCCGACTAGCTGCTGGGCACAATGAGCAGTTCTTC.

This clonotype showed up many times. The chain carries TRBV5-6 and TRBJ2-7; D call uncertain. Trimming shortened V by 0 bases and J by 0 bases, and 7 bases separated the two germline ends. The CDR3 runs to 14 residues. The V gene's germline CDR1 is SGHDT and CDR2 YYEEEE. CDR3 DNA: TGTGCCAGCAGCTTGGCCCCAGGCTCCTACGAGCAGTACTTC. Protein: CASSLAPGSYEQYF. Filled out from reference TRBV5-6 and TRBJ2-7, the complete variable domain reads DAGVTQSPTHLIKTRGQQVTLRCSPKSGHDTVSWYQQALGQGPQFIFQYYEEEERQRGNFPDRFSGHQFPNYSSELNVNALLLGDSALYLCASSLAPGSYEQYFGPGTRLTVT.

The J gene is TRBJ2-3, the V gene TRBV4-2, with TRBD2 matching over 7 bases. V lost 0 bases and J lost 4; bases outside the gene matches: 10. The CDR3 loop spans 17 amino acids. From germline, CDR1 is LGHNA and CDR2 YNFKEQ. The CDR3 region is CASSQDFQGGPSDTQYF. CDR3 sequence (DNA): TGTGCCAGCAGCCAAGACTTCCAGGGAGGGCCCTCAGATACGCAGTATTTT.

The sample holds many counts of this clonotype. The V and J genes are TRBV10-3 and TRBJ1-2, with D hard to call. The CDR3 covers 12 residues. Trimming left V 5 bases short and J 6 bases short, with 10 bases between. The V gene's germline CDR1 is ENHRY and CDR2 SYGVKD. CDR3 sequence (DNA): TGTGCCATCAGTCCGCTGGGCCATGGCTACACCTTC. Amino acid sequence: CAISPLGHGYTF.

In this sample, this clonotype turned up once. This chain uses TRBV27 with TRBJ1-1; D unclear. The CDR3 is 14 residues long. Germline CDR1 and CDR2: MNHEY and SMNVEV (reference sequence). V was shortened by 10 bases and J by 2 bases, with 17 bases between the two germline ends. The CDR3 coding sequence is TGTGCCATTAAGAGGTCCGGATTTAACACTGAAGCTTTCTTT. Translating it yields CAIKRSGFNTEAFF.

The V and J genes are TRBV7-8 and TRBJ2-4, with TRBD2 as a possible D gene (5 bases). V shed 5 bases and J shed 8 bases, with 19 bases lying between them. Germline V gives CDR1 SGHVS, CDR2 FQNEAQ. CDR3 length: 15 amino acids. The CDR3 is CASSRKDGGLDIQYF. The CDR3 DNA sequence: TGTGCCAGCAGCCGGAAGGACGGCGGGTTGGACATTCAGTACTTC.

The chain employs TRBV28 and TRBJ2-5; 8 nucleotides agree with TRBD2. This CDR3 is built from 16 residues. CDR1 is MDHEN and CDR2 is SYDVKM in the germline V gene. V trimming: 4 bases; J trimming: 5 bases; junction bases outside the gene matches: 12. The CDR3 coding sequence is TGTGCCAGCAGTTCCCCCGCCCGCGGGGGGCAGGAGACCCAGTACTTC. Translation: CASSSPARGGQETQYF.

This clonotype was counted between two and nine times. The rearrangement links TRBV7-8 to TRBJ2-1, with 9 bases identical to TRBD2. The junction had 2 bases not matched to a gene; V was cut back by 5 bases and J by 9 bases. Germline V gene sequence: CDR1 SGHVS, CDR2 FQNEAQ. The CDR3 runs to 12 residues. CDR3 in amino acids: CASSQTSGEQFF. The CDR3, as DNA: TGTGCCAGCAGCCAGACTAGCGGTGAGCAGTTCTTC. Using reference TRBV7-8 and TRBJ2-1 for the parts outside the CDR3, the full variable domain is GAGVSQSPRYKVAKRGQDVALRCDPISGHVSLFWYQQALGQGPEFLTYFQNEAQLDKSGLPSDRFFAERPEGSVSTLKIQRTQQEDSAVYLCASSQTSGEQFFGPGTRLTVL.

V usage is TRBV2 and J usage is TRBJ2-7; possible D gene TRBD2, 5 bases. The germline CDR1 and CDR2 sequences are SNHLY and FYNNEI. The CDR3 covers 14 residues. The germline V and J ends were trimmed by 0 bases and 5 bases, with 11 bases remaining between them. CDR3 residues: CASSEALASNEQYF. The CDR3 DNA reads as TGTGCCAGCAGTGAAGCTCTAGCTTCCAACGAGCAGTACTTC.

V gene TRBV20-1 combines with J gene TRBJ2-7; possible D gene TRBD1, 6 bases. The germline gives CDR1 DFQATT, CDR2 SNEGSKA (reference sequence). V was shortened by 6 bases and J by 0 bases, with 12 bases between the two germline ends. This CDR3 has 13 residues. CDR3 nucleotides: TGCAGTGCGGAGTCAGGGGCCTCCTACGAGCAGTACTTC. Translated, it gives CSAESGASYEQYF.

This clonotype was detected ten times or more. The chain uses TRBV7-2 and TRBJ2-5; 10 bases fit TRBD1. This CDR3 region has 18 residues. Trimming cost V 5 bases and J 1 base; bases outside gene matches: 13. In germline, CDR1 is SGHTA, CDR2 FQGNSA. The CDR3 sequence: CASSHRQGAGDIQETQYF. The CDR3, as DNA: TGTGCCAGCAGCCACAGACAGGGGGCTGGGGATATCCAAGAGACCCAGTACTTC.

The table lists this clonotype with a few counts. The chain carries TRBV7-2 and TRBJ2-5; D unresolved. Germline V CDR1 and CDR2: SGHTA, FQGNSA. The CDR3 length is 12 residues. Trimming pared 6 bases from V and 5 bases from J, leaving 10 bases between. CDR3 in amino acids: CASRPDGETQYF. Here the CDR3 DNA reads TGTGCCAGCAGACCGGACGGGGAGACCCAGTACTTC.

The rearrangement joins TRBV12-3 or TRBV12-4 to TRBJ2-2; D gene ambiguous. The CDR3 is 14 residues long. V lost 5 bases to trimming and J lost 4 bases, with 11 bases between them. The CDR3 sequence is CASSPSKPTGELFF. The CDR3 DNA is TGTGCCAGCAGTCCCTCGAAGCCCACCGGGGAGCTGTTTTTT.

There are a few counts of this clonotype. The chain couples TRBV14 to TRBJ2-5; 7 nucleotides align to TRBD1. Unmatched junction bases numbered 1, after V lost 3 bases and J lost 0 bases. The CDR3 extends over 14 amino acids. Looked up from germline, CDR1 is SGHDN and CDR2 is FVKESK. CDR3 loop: CASSQDRNQETQYF. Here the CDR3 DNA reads TGTGCCAGCAGCCAGGACAGGAACCAAGAGACCCAGTACTTC.

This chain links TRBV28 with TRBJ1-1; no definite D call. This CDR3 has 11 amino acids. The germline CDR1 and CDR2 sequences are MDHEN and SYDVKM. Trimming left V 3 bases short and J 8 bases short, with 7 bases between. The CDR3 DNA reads TGTGCCAGCAGTTTTTACCGGGAAGCTTTCTTT. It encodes CASSFYREAFF.

The CDR3 spells CASSYSQGAAPLHF. The CDR3 DNA reads TGTGCCAGCAGTTACTCCCAGGGGGCAGCGCCCCTCCACTTT. The chain recombines TRBV6-2 or TRBV6-3 with TRBJ1-6; 8 nucleotides match TRBD1. CDR1 and CDR2 (germline): MNHEY, SVGEGT. This CDR3 has 14 amino acids. The trim removed 0 bases at V and 13 bases at J, leaving 5 bases unmatched.

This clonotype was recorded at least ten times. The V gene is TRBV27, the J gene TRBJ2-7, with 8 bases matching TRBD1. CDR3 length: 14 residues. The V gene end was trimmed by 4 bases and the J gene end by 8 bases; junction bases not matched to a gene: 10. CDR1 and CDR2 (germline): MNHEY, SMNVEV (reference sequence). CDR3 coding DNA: TGTGCCAGCAGTTCAGGACAGGGAAAAGCTAAGCAGTACTTC. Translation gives CASSSGQGKAKQYF.

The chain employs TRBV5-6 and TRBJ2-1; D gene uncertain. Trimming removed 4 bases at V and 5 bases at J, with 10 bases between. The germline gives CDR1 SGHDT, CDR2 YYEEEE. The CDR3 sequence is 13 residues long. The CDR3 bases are TGTGCCAGCAGCGGCGGACGGCACAATGAGCAGTTCTTC. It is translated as CASSGGRHNEQFF.